A single sample is the source of the 21 T cell receptor beta chains below, sequenced in a study of naive and memory T cell subsets listed by TCRdb under 2017. Points the paper makes about the study in general: A few larger clonotypes were present in naive repertoires, particularly the CD8 repertoires, and these clonotypes were possibly memory cells re-expressing CD45RA.

These receptors have no known antigen. Library preparation used UMI-ligation and nested PCR. The reads were generated on an Illumina MiSeq. The beta constant-region primer was an equimolar mix of two oligonucleotides covering both TRBC1 and TRBC2. Four rounds of PCR, combining the SP2 primer with nested alpha and beta constant-region primers, were used to amplify the ligated cDNA. The public sequencing data were trimmed at Q25 with fastp and processed into clonotypes with MiXCR by TCRdb, which kept only in-frame beta chains. Here each entry gathers all rows of one CDR3 protein and keeps the most common genes and DNA. The sample table contains approximately 150,000 distinct CDR3 sequences; only one count was recorded for more than 15% of them. The top ten hold 0.5% to 0.75% of the sample. The sample was naive CD8+ T cells from blood. Per the publication, the cell subset or site label means: naive T cells, CD45RA high CD27+. The receptors originated from a human donor in good health.

This clonotype was observed a few times. This sequence joins TRBV3-1 and TRBJ2-7; weak D call: TRBD2 (5 bases). CDR3 size: 16 residues. Germline V gene lookup returns CDR1 LGHDT and CDR2 YNNKEL (reference sequence). The V and J ends lost 3 bases and 0 bases respectively, with 15 bases between them. This chain's CDR3 is CASSHQTLAFSYEQYF. DNA for the CDR3: TGTGCCAGCAGCCATCAGACCCTAGCCTTCTCCTACGAGCAGTACTTC.

The CDR3, as DNA: TGTGCCAGCGGTCAGAGAAAGAACACTGAAGCTTTCTTT. Translated, it gives CASGQRKNTEAFF. This chain connects TRBV2 to TRBJ1-1; D not certain. CDR1 is SNHLY, CDR2 FYNNEI, per germline. This CDR3 comprises 13 residues. V shed 8 bases and J shed 1 base, with 11 bases lying between them.

CDR3 protein: CASNTWGGGSEKLFF. The CDR3 DNA follows: TGTGCCAGCAATACCTGGGGAGGGGGCAGTGAAAAACTGTTTTTT. This rearrangement joins TRBV28 to TRBJ1-4; 7 bases line up with TRBD1. The CDR3 runs 15 residues. Germline loops: CDR1 MDHEN, CDR2 SYDVKM. J lost 7 bases, V lost 7 bases, and 12 bases had no gene match.

This clonotype has a handful of counts. The gene calls are TRBV28 and TRBJ2-7, with D possibly TRBD1 on 6 matching bases. V was clipped by 5 bases and J by 0 bases, with 17 bases between them. The germline gives CDR1 MDHEN, CDR2 SYDVKM. The CDR3 consists of 16 residues. CDR3 residues: CASSPHDRTYSYEQYF. CDR3 in DNA: TGTGCCAGCAGTCCCCACGACAGGACATACTCCTACGAGCAGTACTTC.

The chain has TRBV20-1 and TRBJ2-5; D remains unclear. The CDR3 runs 12 residues. The germline V gene encodes CDR1 DFQATT and CDR2 SNEGSKA (reference sequence). Trimming pared 4 bases from V and 0 bases from J, leaving 6 bases between. CDR3 residues: CSANRDQETQYF. The CDR3 DNA reads as TGCAGTGCTAATAGGGACCAAGAGACCCAGTACTTC.

The V call is TRBV3-1, the J call TRBJ2-3; 7 bases match TRBD2. Germline CDR1 reads LGHDT; CDR2 reads YNNKEL (reference sequence). With 7 bases clipped from V and 4 bases from J, the junction kept 8 bases outside the gene matches. The CDR3 runs 14 residues. CDR3 sequence: CASTLREGPDTQYF. The CDR3 DNA is TGTGCCAGCACCCTCAGGGAGGGCCCAGATACGCAGTATTTT.

This clonotype has a handful of counts. The chain uses TRBV27 and TRBJ1-4; D gene unclear. There are 18 residues in the CDR3. Trimming cost V 4 bases and J 4 bases, with 22 bases left between them. CDR1 and CDR2 (germline): MNHEY, SMNVEV (reference sequence). The CDR3 sequence: CASSSLPGGQSFNEKLFF. As DNA, the CDR3 is TGTGCCAGCAGTTCGCTCCCGGGAGGTCAATCCTTTAATGAAAAACTGTTTTTT. Combining the CDR3 with reference TRBV27 and TRBJ1-4 gives the whole variable domain EAQVTQNPRYLITVTGKKLTVTCSQNMNHEYMSWYRQDPGLGLRQIYYSMNVEVTDKGDVPEGYKVSRKEKRNFPLILESPSPNQTSLYFCASSSLPGGQSFNEKLFFGSGTQLSVL.

This chain joins TRBV29-1 and TRBJ2-7, with 8 nucleotides matching TRBD1. The germline V gene encodes CDR1 SQVTM and CDR2 ANQGSEA. CDR3 length: 13 amino acids. J gave up 4 bases and V 5 bases, and 7 bases lay outside the gene matches. DNA of the CDR3: TGCAGCGTTTGGACAGGGAGCGCGTACGAGCAGTACTTC. It encodes CSVWTGSAYEQYF.

This clonotype came up a few times. The genes are TRBV21-1 and TRBJ1-2; the table's TRBD1 call for D was not verified on the DNA. TRBV21-1 is noted as a pseudogene. The CDR3 spans 12 residues. CDR3 residues: CASPGGVRGYTF. CDR3 nucleotides: TGTGCCAGCCCAGGGGGTGTCCGTGGCTACACCTTC.

This clonotype was found a few times. The J gene is TRBJ2-7, the V gene TRBV6-5; D is tentatively TRBD1 or TRBD2 (5 bases each). Looked up from germline, CDR1 is MNHEY and CDR2 is SVGAGI. CDR3 length: 17 residues. The V gene lost 6 bases and the J gene lost 2 bases, with 23 bases spanning the gap. The CDR3 DNA reads as TGTGCCAGCAGCCCCGGGGCAGGAGGTCGTCATGCCTACGAGCAGTACTTC. This encodes CASSPGAGGRHAYEQYF.

This clonotype appeared once. This chain connects TRBV20-1 to TRBJ1-6; the match to TRBD1 covers 9 bases. Trimming took 6 bases from V and 7 from J; bases not matched to a gene: 10. Germline assignment: CDR1 DFQATT and CDR2 SNEGSKA (reference sequence). The CDR3 is made up of 15 amino acids. The CDR3: CSARTGQGYNSPLHF. DNA for the CDR3: TGCAGTGCGCGGACCGGACAGGGGTACAATTCACCCCTCCACTTT.

The chain is built from TRBV27 and TRBJ2-7; D gene ambiguous. The CDR3 spans 13 residues. The V gene lost 0 bases and the J gene lost 5 bases, with 8 bases spanning the gap. The germline V gene has CDR1 MNHEY and CDR2 SMNVEV (reference sequence). The CDR3 protein is CASSLSSSDEQYF. The DNA of the CDR3 is TGTGCCAGCAGTTTATCGTCTAGTGACGAGCAGTACTTC.

The rearrangement uses TRBV6-5 and TRBJ2-1; 9 positions match TRBD2. CDR3 length: 15 residues. Looked up from germline, CDR1 is MNHEY and CDR2 is SVGAGI. V lost 6 bases to trimming and J lost 4 bases; unmatched junction nucleotides: 7. The CDR3 here is CASSLERGVYNEQFF. The DNA of the CDR3 is TGTGCCAGCAGCCTCGAGCGGGGGGTGTACAATGAGCAGTTCTTC.

The chain carries TRBV12-3 or TRBV12-4 and TRBJ2-1; a possible D gene is TRBD1 (6 bases). The CDR3 is 18 amino acids. V gave up 2 bases and J gave up 3 bases, with 20 bases separating them. This chain's CDR3 is CASSLYVSRQANYNEQFF. As DNA, the CDR3 is TGTGCCAGCAGTTTATATGTATCGCGACAGGCGAACTACAATGAGCAGTTCTTC.

This clonotype was recorded at least ten times. The rearrangement links TRBV7-6 to TRBJ2-7; possible D gene TRBD1, 5 bases. Germline CDR1 SGHVS, CDR2 FNYEAQ. V was shortened by 3 bases and J by 4 bases, with 10 bases between the two germline ends. The CDR3 runs to 13 residues. The CDR3 sequence is CASSLGREYEQYF. CDR3 bases: TGTGCCAGCAGCTTGGGCAGGGAATACGAGCAGTACTTC. The complete variable domain, with remaining parts taken from reference TRBV7-6 and TRBJ2-7, reads GAGVSQSPRYKVTKRGQDVALRCDPISGHVSLYWYRQALGQGPEFLTYFNYEAQQDKSGLPNDRFSAERPEGSISTLTIQRTEQRDSAMYRCASSLGREYEQYFGPGTRLTVT.

The V call is TRBV6-5, the J call TRBJ2-5; TRBD2 matches 8 bases. The germline gives CDR1 MNHEY, CDR2 SVGAGI. The J segment lost 0 bases and the V segment lost 9 bases, leaving 6 bases of the junction unmatched. This CDR3 spans 14 amino acids. The CDR3 sequence: CASRSGSNQETQYF. The CDR3 DNA sequence: TGTGCCAGTCGGAGCGGGAGTAACCAAGAGACCCAGTACTTC.

This clonotype occurred a few times. The chain is built from TRBV29-1 and TRBJ2-1, with D unresolved. V was pared by 4 bases and J by 2 bases, with 0 bases between. The CDR3 is 10 residues long. Per germline, CDR1 SQVTM and CDR2 ANQGSEA. The CDR3 spells CSVAYNEQFF. CDR3 in DNA: TGCAGCGTTGCCTACAATGAGCAGTTCTTC.

The J gene is TRBJ2-1, the V gene TRBV5-1; tentatively, D is TRBD1 (5 bases). CDR3 length: 15 amino acids. Trimming took 0 bases from V and 3 from J, leaving 10 bases between them. The germline V gene encodes CDR1 SGHRS and CDR2 YFSETQ. The CDR3 DNA follows: TGCGCCAGCAGCTTGGACCCAGGGTACTACAATGAGCAGTTCTTC. Protein sequence: CASSLDPGYYNEQFF.

The chain links TRBV9 to TRBJ2-7; the D gene could be TRBD1 or TRBD2 (5 bases each). CDR3 size: 13 residues. The germline CDR1 and CDR2 sequences are SGDLS and YYNGEE. V was pared by 3 bases and J by 0 bases, with 7 bases between. The chain's CDR3 is CASSAGSSYEQYF. The CDR3 DNA follows: TGTGCCAGCAGCGCAGGGAGCTCCTACGAGCAGTACTTC.

This clonotype was observed a few times. V usage is TRBV12-3 or TRBV12-4 and J usage is TRBJ2-7; D might be TRBD1 (6 bases). V shed 5 bases and J shed 5 bases, with 13 bases lying between them. This CDR3 has 13 amino acids. CDR3 sequence reads: CASSDRFHDEQYF. In nucleotides, the CDR3 is TGTGCCAGCAGTGACAGGTTTCACGACGAGCAGTACTTC.

This clonotype was picked up many times. The rearrangement links TRBV29-1 to TRBJ1-1; D is undetermined. V was trimmed by 4 bases and J by 1 base, leaving 4 bases between them. CDR3 length: 11 residues. Germline values: CDR1 SQVTM, CDR2 ANQGSEA. CDR3 in amino acids: CSVGENTEAFF. The CDR3 DNA sequence: TGCAGCGTTGGGGAGAACACTGAAGCTTTCTTT.